These 8 T cell receptor beta chains were all obtained from the same sample, sequenced in a study of blood T cell repertoires in COVID-19. Clones were read by immunoSEQ multiplex PCR, and TCRdb kept only the in-frame ones, dropping some. The data show over 90,000 clones, roughly nine tenths seen once. The sequenced material came from peripheral blood. Every receptor here comes from a middle-aged man in a cohort sampled during active COVID-19.

Here the CDR3 DNA reads TGCGCCAGCAGCCTAACCCGGACAGGGCCCCAAGAGACCCAGTACTTC. Amino acids: CASSLTRTGPQETQYF. The chain links TRBV5-1 to TRBJ2-5; 8 bases agree with TRBD1. The CDR3 totals 16 residues. The germline V gene has CDR1 SGHRS and CDR2 YFSETQ. Trimming cost V 4 bases and J 1 base; bases outside gene matches: 9.

This clone has only one observation. The chain joins TRBV5-5 to TRBJ2-7, with D tentatively TRBD1 (5 bases). The germline V gene has CDR1 SGHKS and CDR2 YYEKEE (reference sequence). CDR3 length: 16 amino acids. V was clipped by 0 bases and J by 3 bases, with 16 bases between them. The CDR3 sequence: CASSLAEGRVDYEQYF. The CDR3 DNA sequence: TGTGCCAGCAGCTTGGCAGAAGGCAGGGTTGACTACGAGCAGTACTTC.

The genes are TRBV7-9 and TRBJ2-7; D is uncertain. The CDR3 has 13 residues. Looked up from germline, CDR1 is SEHNR and CDR2 is FQNEAQ (reference sequence). Trimming cost V 4 bases and J 0 bases, with 7 bases left between them. CDR3 residues: CASSYSGSYEQYV. CDR3 sequence (DNA): TGTGCCAGCAGCTACAGTGGCTCCTACGAGCAGTACGTC.

The rearrangement joins TRBV19 to TRBJ2-1; D is undetermined. Germline CDR1 and CDR2: LNHDA and SQIVND (reference sequence). V was pared by 3 bases and J by 4 bases, with 7 bases between. The CDR3 loop spans 13 amino acids. The CDR3 nucleotides read TGTGCCAGTAGTATTGCCAGTTACAATGAGCAGTTCTTC. Translation: CASSIASYNEQFF.

The V call is TRBV5-6, the J call TRBJ2-2; 7 bases map to TRBD2. CDR1 SGHDT and CDR2 YYEEEE come from the germline V gene. There are 15 residues in the CDR3. V dropped 4 bases and J dropped 3; count of bases not matched to a gene: 6. CDR3 residues: CASSPGTTYTGELFF. Here the CDR3 DNA reads TGTGCCAGCAGCCCTGGGACTACATACACCGGGGAGCTGTTTTTT.

This clone was recorded only once. The chain recombines TRBV24-1 with TRBJ1-1; D is uncertain. CDR1 and CDR2 from the germline V gene are KGHDR and SFDVKD. The V and J ends lost 5 bases and 1 base respectively, with 13 bases between them. This CDR3 is 15 amino acids long. The CDR3 nucleotides read TGTGCCACCAGTGTCGGGGATCTGGCGAACACTGAAGCTTTCTTT. It codes for CATSVGDLANTEAFF.

This chain links TRBV7-2 with TRBJ2-7, with a weak D call TRBD1 (6 bases). Germline V gene sequence: CDR1 SGHTA, CDR2 FQGNSA. The V end lost 0 bases, the J end lost 1 base, and 13 bases lay between the germline ends. This CDR3 is built from 16 residues. DNA of the CDR3: TGTGCCAGCAGCTTAGCCACAGGGCCACCATCCTACGAGCAGTACGTC. It specifies CASSLATGPPSYEQYV.

As concerns this clone: At the DNA level, this CDR3 is encoded by other sequences in the same sample as well. This chain connects TRBV5-1 to TRBJ1-5; 7 bases fit TRBD1. In germline, CDR1 is SGHRS, CDR2 YFSETQ. CDR3 length: 13 residues. The V gene end was trimmed by 5 bases and the J gene end by 4 bases; junction bases not matched to a gene: 3. CDR3: CASRTGPNQPQHF. The CDR3 DNA sequence: TGCGCCAGCAGGACAGGGCCGAATCAGCCCCAGCATTTT.